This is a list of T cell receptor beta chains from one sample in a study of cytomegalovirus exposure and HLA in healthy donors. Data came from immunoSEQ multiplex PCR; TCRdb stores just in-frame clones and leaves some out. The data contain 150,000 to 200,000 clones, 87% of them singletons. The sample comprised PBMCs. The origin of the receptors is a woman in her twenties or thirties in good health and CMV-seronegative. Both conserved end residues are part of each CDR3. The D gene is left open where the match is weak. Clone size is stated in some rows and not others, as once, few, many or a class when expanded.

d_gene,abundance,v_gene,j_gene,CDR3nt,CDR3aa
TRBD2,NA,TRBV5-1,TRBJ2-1,TGCGCCACCTCCCCCAGCGGGGGGTACAATGAGCAGTTCTTC,CATSPSGGYNEQFF
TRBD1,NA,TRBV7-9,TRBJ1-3,TGTGCCAGCAGCAGTTTTACAGGGGTCTCTGGAAACACCATATATTTT,CASSSFTGVSGNTIYF
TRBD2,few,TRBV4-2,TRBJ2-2,TGTGCCAGCAGCCAAGAAATGGGACTAGAGGCCGGGGAGCTGTTTTTT,CASSQEMGLEAGELFF
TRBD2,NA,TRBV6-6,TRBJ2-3,TGTGCCAGCAGTCTCGCCCTAGCGGTGGGCGCAGATACGCAGTATTTT,CASSLALAVGADTQYF
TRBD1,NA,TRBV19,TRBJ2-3,TGTGCCAGTACCCCGACAGGGGGAACAGATACGCAGTATTTT,CASTPTGGTDTQYF
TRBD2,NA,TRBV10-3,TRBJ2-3,TGTGCCAGCACCGGGACTAGCGGGGGGGCTGGAGATACGCAGTATTTT,CASTGTSGGAGDTQYF
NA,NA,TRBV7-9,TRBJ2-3,TGTGCCAGCAGCTTAGGACTGCGGGATACGCAGTATTTT,CASSLGLRDTQYF
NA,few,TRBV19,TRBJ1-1,TGTGCCAGTAGTATAAGGGGGTCGGCATACATGAACACTGAAGCTTTCTTT,CASSIRGSAYMNTEAFF
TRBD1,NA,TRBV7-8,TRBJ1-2,TGTGCCAGCAGTCCGGGACAGGGGGGCGGTGGCTACACCTTC,CASSPGQGGGGYTF
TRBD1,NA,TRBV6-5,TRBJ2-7,TGTGCCAGCCTTACAACCGGGACAGGGTTCTACGAGCAGTACTTC,CASLTTGTGFYEQYF
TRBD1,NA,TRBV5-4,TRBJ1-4,TGTGCCAGCTCCTCCGGGACAGGGATCGAAAAACTGTTTTTT,CASSSGTGIEKLFF
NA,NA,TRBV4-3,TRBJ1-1,TGCGCCAGCAGCCAAGACAGAATGAACACTGAAGCTTTCTTT,CASSQDRMNTEAFF
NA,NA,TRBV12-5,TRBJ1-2,TGTGCTAGTGGTTTGGGGGGAGGACCCGGCTATGGCTACACCTTC,CASGLGGGPGYGYTF
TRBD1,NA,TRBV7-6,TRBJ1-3,TGTGCCAGCAGCTACCTTAGCGGGGACAGAATCTCTGGAAACACCATATATTTT,CASSYLSGDRISGNTIYF
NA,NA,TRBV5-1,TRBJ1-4,TGCGCCAGCAGCTTGGCCCCAGGCCCGAGTGAAAAACTGTTTTTT,CASSLAPGPSEKLFF
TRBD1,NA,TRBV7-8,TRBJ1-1,TGTGCCAGCAGCCACGGACAGGGGGCTTTGGGCACTGAAGCTTTCTTT,CASSHGQGALGTEAFF
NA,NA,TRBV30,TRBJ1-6,TGTGCCTGGAGTGTTTCAGGTTTCCTCCACTTT,CAWSVSGFLHF
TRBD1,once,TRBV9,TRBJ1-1,TGTGCCAGCAGCGTAGCATTAGCTGGGACAGGGGGGACTGAAGCTTTCTTT,CASSVALAGTGGTEAFF
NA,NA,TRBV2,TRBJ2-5,TGTGCCAGCTTCAGGGGAGAGACCCAGTACTTC,CASFRGETQYF
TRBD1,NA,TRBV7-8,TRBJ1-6,TGTGCCAGCAGCTTATATGCAGGGGGTAATTCACCCCTCCACTTT,CASSLYAGGNSPLHF
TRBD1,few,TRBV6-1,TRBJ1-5,TGTGCCAGCAGTGAAGCGGGACAGCAAAATCAGCCCCAGCATTTT,CASSEAGQQNQPQHF
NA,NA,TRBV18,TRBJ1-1,TGTGCCAGCTCACCGGACAGCCTCGGCACTGAAGCTTTCTTT,CASSPDSLGTEAFF
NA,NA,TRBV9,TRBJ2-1,TGTGCCAGCAGCGTAGAGGGGGGGTGGGGGATCCATGAGCAGTTCTTC,CASSVEGGWGIHEQFF
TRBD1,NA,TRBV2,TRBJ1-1,TGTGCCAGCAGAGACAGGGTTGGGAACACTGAAGCTTTCTTT,CASRDRVGNTEAFF
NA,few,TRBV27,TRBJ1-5,TGTGCCAGCAGTTTAGTATATCCTAGCAATCAGCCCCAGCATTTT,CASSLVYPSNQPQHF
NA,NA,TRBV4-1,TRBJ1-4,TGCGCCAGCAGCCAAGACGGGGTATCTAATGAAAAACTGTTTTTT,CASSQDGVSNEKLFF
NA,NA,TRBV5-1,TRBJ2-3,TGCGCCAGCAGCACGGGTCTTGCCCTCACAGATACGCAGTATTTT,CASSTGLALTDTQYF
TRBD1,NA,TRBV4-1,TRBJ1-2,TGCGCCAGCAGCCAAGGCGGGAGAACAGGGGGCGGCTACACCTTC,CASSQGGRTGGGYTF
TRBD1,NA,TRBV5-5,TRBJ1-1,TGTGCCAGCAGCCATGGACAGGGGGCCATGAACACTGAAGCTTTCTTT,CASSHGQGAMNTEAFF
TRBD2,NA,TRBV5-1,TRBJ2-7,TGCGCCAGCAGCCGTTCCCCTAGCGGGGCCTCCTACGAGCAGTACTTC,CASSRSPSGASYEQYF
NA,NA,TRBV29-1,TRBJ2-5,TGCAGCGCTATATCCCTCAACCAAGAGACCCAGTACTTC,CSAISLNQETQYF
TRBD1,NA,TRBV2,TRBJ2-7,TGTGCCAGCTACGACAGGGGCGGCTCCTACGAGCAGTACTTC,CASYDRGGSYEQYF
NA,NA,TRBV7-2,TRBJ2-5,TGTGCCAGCAGCTTAGCAACGATGGCCATTATACAAGAGACCCAGTACTTC,CASSLATMAIIQETQYF
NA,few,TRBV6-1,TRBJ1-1,TGTGCCAGCACCCGGGGGACTGAAGCTTTCTTT,CASTRGTEAFF
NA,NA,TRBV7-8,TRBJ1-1,TGTGCCAGCAGCCCCGGACTGGCGGTGGGGGCTTTCTTT,CASSPGLAVGAFF
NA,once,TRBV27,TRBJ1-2,TGTGCCAGCAGTCAGACAGTGGAGGGGTATGGCTACACCTTC,CASSQTVEGYGYTF
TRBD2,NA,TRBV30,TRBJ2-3,TGTGCCTGGAGTGCCCCCCCGACTAGCCCTAGCACAGATACGCAGTATTTT,CAWSAPPTSPSTDTQYF
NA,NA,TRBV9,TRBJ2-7,TGTGCCAGCAGCGCCCGAGCTACAGGGTTCCACGAGCAGTACTTC,CASSARATGFHEQYF
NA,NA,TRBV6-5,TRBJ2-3,TGTGCCAGCAGAAGAGGGACTTTAGGCACAGATACGCAGTATTTT,CASRRGTLGTDTQYF
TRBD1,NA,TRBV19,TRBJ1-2,TGTGCCAGTAGTCACAACAGGGGGGATGGCTACACCTTC,CASSHNRGDGYTF
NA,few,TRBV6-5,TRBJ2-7,TGTGCCAGCAGTTACTCTTTGTGGAGACCCTACGAGCAGTACTTC,CASSYSLWRPYEQYF
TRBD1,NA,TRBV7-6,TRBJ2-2,TGTGCCAGCAGCTCACCGGGACAGTACACCGGGGAGCTGTTTTTT,CASSSPGQYTGELFF
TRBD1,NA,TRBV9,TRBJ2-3,TGTGCCAGCAGCGTAGGTAAGGCAGGGGGCATTCAAGATACGCAGTATTTT,CASSVGKAGGIQDTQYF